Sequencing of this T cell receptor beta chain was carried out in a study of blood T cell repertoires in COVID-19. The germline V gene has CDR1 GTSNPN and CDR2 SVGIG (reference sequence). Trimming took 2 bases from V and 5 from J; bases not matched to a gene: 7. The CDR3 length is 15 residues. TCRdb's copy holds only in-frame clones and misses some; the assay was immunoSEQ multiplex PCR. The sample includes 220,000 or so clones, about 86% seen only once; the top ten take 14% to 15%. This clonotype was sampled from a woman aged 45 to 65 with acute COVID-19. This sequence joins TRBV30 and TRBJ1-1; TRBD1 matches at 11 bases. The specimen was PBMCs or T cells enriched from blood (not recorded which). CDR3 nucleotides: TGTGCCTGGAGTTTAGGACAGGGGGCGCGGACTGAAGCTTTCTTT. Amino acid sequence: CAWSLGQGARTEAFF.